These 20 T cell receptor beta chains share one sample of origin, sequenced in a study of blood T cell repertoires in COVID-19. TCRdb's copy holds only in-frame clones and misses some; the assay was immunoSEQ multiplex PCR. The sample contains 200,000 to 250,000 clones, 75% to 85% of which appear only once. Source material: peripheral blood. The receptors shown here come from a woman in her twenties or thirties with COVID-19, enrolled during active disease.

This rearrangement joins TRBV7-9 to TRBJ2-7; D possibly corresponds to TRBD2 (6 bases). This CDR3 region has 16 residues. Germline V gene lookup returns CDR1 SEHNR and CDR2 FQNEAQ (reference sequence). Trimming removed 0 bases from V and 3 bases from J, with 15 bases in between. CDR3 DNA sequence: TGTGCCAGCAGCTTAGCGGCGGGGCAGTTGGTCTACGAGCAGTACTTC. This gives the protein CASSLAAGQLVYEQYF.

The rearrangement links TRBV3-1 (or the pseudogene TRBV3-2) to TRBJ1-2; D uncertain. Germline assignment: CDR1 LGHDT and CDR2 YNNKEL (reference sequence). The V and J ends lost 2 bases and 8 bases respectively, with 12 bases between them. The CDR3 is made up of 13 amino acids. CDR3 sequence (DNA): TGTGCCAGCAGCCAAATGGAGGGCCGGGGCTACACCTTC. Translation: CASSQMEGRGYTF.

The V gene is TRBV9, the J gene TRBJ1-4, with TRBD1 matching over 9 bases. Germline V gives CDR1 SGDLS, CDR2 YYNGEE. The CDR3 length is 14 residues. J lost 7 bases, V lost 4 bases, and 5 bases had no gene match. The CDR3 region is CASSRGTGLEKLFF. CDR3 DNA sequence: TGTGCCAGCAGCCGGGGGACAGGGCTTGAAAAACTGTTTTTT.

The table lists this clone with a count of one. This sequence joins TRBV19 and TRBJ1-6; TRBD1 agrees at 7 bases. Germline V CDR1 and CDR2: LNHDA, SQIVND (reference sequence). Losses at the gene ends were 4 bases for V and 6 bases for J; bases not matched to a gene: 3. This CDR3 has 14 residues. CDR3 sequence: CASSTTGVNSPLHF. The CDR3 nucleotides read TGTGCCAGTAGTACAACAGGGGTTAATTCACCCCTCCACTTT.

V is TRBV28 and J is TRBJ1-2, with 7 bases that match TRBD1. Trimming removed 4 bases from V and 3 bases from J; junction bases left unmatched: 11. The CDR3 has 16 residues. CDR1 MDHEN and CDR2 SYDVKM come from the germline V gene. CDR3 coding DNA: TGTGCCAGCAGTTCCCCAGGGGGTGGCGGTGACTATGGCTACACCTTC. Translated: CASSSPGGGGDYGYTF.

The rearrangement uses TRBV25-1 and TRBJ1-5; 9 nucleotides match TRBD1. Germline CDR1 reads MGHDK; CDR2 reads SYGVNS. V lost 8 bases, J lost 7 bases, and 9 bases stayed unmatched. CDR3 size: 14 residues. CDR3 region: CASQKTGGTQPQHF. CDR3 in DNA: TGTGCCAGCCAAAAAACAGGGGGCACACAGCCCCAGCATTTT.

The chain joins TRBV7-9 to TRBJ2-7; D is possibly TRBD1 (6 bases). Looked up from germline, CDR1 is SEHNR and CDR2 is FQNEAQ (reference sequence). The CDR3 has 13 residues. The V gene lost 6 bases and the J gene lost 0 bases, with 9 bases spanning the gap. The CDR3 protein is CASRSDSSYEQYF. CDR3 sequence (DNA): TGTGCCAGCAGGTCGGACAGCTCCTACGAGCAGTACTTC.

This clone was detected only once. The chain couples TRBV6-2 or TRBV6-3 to TRBJ1-5; 8 bases match TRBD1. This CDR3 contains 16 residues. Germline values: CDR1 MNHEY, CDR2 SVGEGT. V gave up 0 bases and J gave up 4 bases; unmatched junction bases: 5. This CDR3 is CASSYSPHRGNQPQHF. The CDR3 DNA follows: TGTGCCAGCAGTTACTCACCTCACAGGGGGAATCAGCCCCAGCATTTT.

V and J are TRBV28 and TRBJ2-3; weak D call: TRBD1 (7 bases). Germline V lookup: CDR1 MDHEN, CDR2 SYDVKM. This CDR3 contains 15 residues. V was trimmed by 4 bases and J by 5 bases, leaving 16 bases between them. CDR3 residues: CASSSRGGGKDTQYF. The CDR3 DNA is TGTGCCAGCAGTTCCCGAGGGGGCGGGAAAGATACGCAGTATTTT. The whole variable domain, filled in from reference TRBV28 and TRBJ2-3, reads DVKVTQSSRYLVKRTGEKVFLECVQDMDHENMFWYRQDPGLGLRLIYFSYDVKMKEKGDIPEGYSVSREKKERFSLILESASTNQTSMYLCASSSRGGGKDTQYFGPGTRLTVL.

This chain joins TRBV5-4 and TRBJ1-1, with TRBD1 matching 7 bases. This CDR3 is built from 13 residues. CDR1 is SGHNT, CDR2 YYREEE, per germline (reference sequence). V was clipped by 4 bases and J by 4 bases; unmatched bases: 4. CDR3 loop: CASSQDRVTEAFF. The CDR3 DNA sequence: TGTGCCAGCAGCCAAGACAGGGTCACTGAAGCTTTCTTT. The whole variable domain, remainder taken from reference TRBV5-4 and TRBJ1-1, is ETGVTQSPTHLIKTRGQQVTLRCSSQSGHNTVSWYQQALGQGPQFIFQYYREEENGRGNFPPRFSGLQFPNYSSELNVNALELDDSALYLCASSQDRVTEAFFGQGTRLTVV.

The chain employs TRBV9 and TRBJ2-7, with 9 positions matching TRBD1. The CDR3 runs 15 residues. CDR1 and CDR2 from the germline V gene are SGDLS and YYNGEE. The trim removed 2 bases at V and 7 bases at J, leaving 10 bases unmatched. The CDR3 DNA is TGTGCCAGCAGCGTTGGGACAGGGTCACTTCTTGAGCAGTACTTC. It translates to CASSVGTGSLLEQYF.

The chain uses TRBV7-3 and TRBJ2-1, with 9 bases fitting TRBD2. Trimming cost V 1 base and J 3 bases; bases outside gene matches: 4. The CDR3 covers 16 residues. CDR1 is SGHTA and CDR2 is FQGTGA in the germline V gene. In nucleotides, the CDR3 is TGTGCCAGCAGCTTAATCGCAGCGGGGGGCTACAATGAGCAGTTCTTC. Translating it yields CASSLIAAGGYNEQFF.

The chain couples TRBV6-2 or TRBV6-3 to TRBJ1-1; D unclear. The germline V and J ends were trimmed by 0 bases and 5 bases, with 13 bases remaining between them. The germline V gene encodes CDR1 MNHEY and CDR2 SVGEGT. There are 15 residues in the CDR3. The CDR3 coding sequence is TGTGCCAGCAGTTACTCGATGGGAGGCCGGACTGAAGCTTTCTTT. The encoded protein is CASSYSMGGRTEAFF.

This clone was seen only once. The chain recombines TRBV11-2 with TRBJ2-7; 7 nucleotides agree with TRBD1. This CDR3 spans 15 amino acids. Germline-derived CDR1 and CDR2 are SGHAT and FQNNGV. The ends lost 1 base at V and 3 bases at J; junction bases unmatched: 6. CDR3 sequence (DNA): TGTGCCAGCAGCTTAGGAACAGGGGCTATCTACGAGCAGTACTTC. As protein: CASSLGTGAIYEQYF.

CDR3 sequence (DNA): TGTGCCAGCAGTTACCCTGGGACAGGTACGAATCAGCCCCAGCATTTT. This sequence encodes CASSYPGTGTNQPQHF. The J gene is TRBJ1-5, the V gene TRBV6-6, with 8 bases matching TRBD1. Germline CDR1 is MNHNY and CDR2 is SVGAGI (reference sequence). This CDR3 is built from 16 residues. The ends lost 2 bases at V and 4 bases at J; junction bases unmatched: 7.

This clone was seen just once. This rearrangement joins TRBV5-1 to TRBJ1-6; no reliable D call. The length of the CDR3 is 13 residues. From germline, CDR1 is SGHRS and CDR2 YFSETQ. The V and J ends lost 4 bases and 9 bases respectively, with 11 bases between them. Here the CDR3 DNA reads TGCGCCAGCAGCCTCGGGAGTAGTTCACCCCTCCACTTT. This gives the protein CASSLGSSSPLHF.

The chain is built from TRBV5-1 and TRBJ2-5; D remains ambiguous. The CDR3 has 14 amino acids. CDR1 is SGHRS and CDR2 is YFSETQ in the germline V gene. V was shortened by 5 bases and J by 2 bases, with 13 bases between the two germline ends. The CDR3 region has the DNA TGCGCCAGCAGTCCTGGAGAAGTTCAAGAGACCCAGTACTTC. Translation: CASSPGEVQETQYF.

The V call is TRBV5-5, the J call TRBJ2-5; 10 nucleotides match TRBD2. J was trimmed by 5 bases and V by 0 bases; bases with no gene match: 13. In germline, CDR1 is SGHKS, CDR2 YYEKEE (reference sequence). The CDR3 extends over 18 amino acids. CDR3 bases: TGTGCCAGCAGCTTGGAGGCTAGCGGGGGACCCGAGGGGGAGACCCAGTACTTC. This encodes CASSLEASGGPEGETQYF.

The chain has TRBV2 and TRBJ1-2; TRBD1 aligns across 8 bases. Germline trimming cut 9 bases from V and 4 bases from J; bases unmatched to any gene: 4. This CDR3 is 12 amino acids long. Germline V gives CDR1 SNHLY, CDR2 FYNNEI. The CDR3 protein is CARGQESYGYTF. Written as DNA, the CDR3 is TGTGCCAGGGGACAGGAAAGCTATGGCTACACCTTC.

The genes are TRBV29-1 and TRBJ2-1; 11 nucleotides agree with TRBD2. With V trimmed by 3 bases and J by 8 bases, 9 bases remained unmatched. This CDR3 region has 15 residues. CDR1 SQVTM and CDR2 ANQGSEA come from the germline V gene. The DNA for the CDR3 is TGCAGCGTTGATAATAGCGGGAGGGTATTCGATGAGCAGTTCTTC. It encodes CSVDNSGRVFDEQFF.